These 25 T cell receptor beta chains came from one sample sequenced in a study of CD8 T cells in Susac syndrome. Random hexamers were used to reverse transcribe an amount of about 0.45 to 1 ug RNA. Each CDR3 protein gets one entry after TCRdb re-called the immunoSEQ multiplex PCR reads with MiXCR. The data contain 85,000 to 95,000 distinct CDR3 sequences, just under 95% of them singletons. The sequenced sample was CD4+ T cells from PBMCs. The source of these receptors is a human donor with Susac syndrome.

The chain joins TRBV4-3 to TRBJ2-2; D might be TRBD2 (6 bases). The length of the CDR3 is 13 residues. The germline V and J ends were trimmed by 6 bases and 6 bases, with 11 bases remaining between them. Germline V gene data show CDR1 as LGHNA and CDR2 as YSLEER. The CDR3 coding sequence is TGCGCCAGCAGTGGAGGGGACGCCGGGGAGCTGTTTTTT. Residues: CASSGGDAGELFF.

The chain uses TRBV7-9 and TRBJ2-7; possibly TRBD1 for D (6 bases). The CDR3 is 14 amino acids. CDR1 is SEHNR, CDR2 FQNEAQ, per germline (reference sequence). Trimming pared 5 bases from V and 3 bases from J, leaving 14 bases between. CDR3 nucleotides: TGTGCCAGCAGCGCCCGGACAGTAAACTACGAGCAGTACTTC. Encoded protein: CASSARTVNYEQYF.

The chain employs TRBV30 and TRBJ1-6; no definite D call. Between the trimmed V and J ends, which lost 0 bases and 6 bases, there was a span of 12 bases. CDR3 size: 15 residues. Germline CDR1 reads GTSNPN; CDR2 reads SVGIG (reference sequence). The CDR3 here is CAWSVRTVTNSPLHF. In nucleotides, the CDR3 is TGTGCCTGGAGTGTACGAACAGTTACTAATTCACCCCTCCACTTT.

The chain recombines TRBV29-1 with TRBJ2-7; tentative D call: TRBD1 (5 bases). Germline-derived CDR1 and CDR2 are SQVTM and ANQGSEA. The CDR3 length is 14 residues. V lost 3 bases and J lost 1, with 13 bases in between. The CDR3 region has the DNA TGCAGCGTTGAGGGGAAAGGGGCATCCTACGAGCAGTACTTC. Amino acid sequence: CSVEGKGASYEQYF.

This chain connects TRBV6-5 to TRBJ1-2; D gene uncertain. V was cut by 8 bases and J by 2 bases, with 9 bases left in between. There are 12 residues in the CDR3. CDR1 is MNHEY and CDR2 is SVGAGI in the germline V gene. The CDR3 nucleotides are TGTGCCAGCTGCAATGAGAACTATGGCTACACCTTC. Translated: CASCNENYGYTF.

The chain uses TRBV15 and TRBJ1-1; D ambiguous. The CDR3 is 14 amino acids. The V and J ends lost 5 bases and 1 base respectively, with 11 bases between them. Germline V gene lookup returns CDR1 LNHNV and CDR2 YYDKDF (reference sequence). CDR3 nucleotide sequence: TGTGCCACCAGCGCCGCTGGGAGGAACACTGAAGCTTTCTTT. It is translated as CATSAAGRNTEAFF.

The V gene is TRBV3-1, the J gene TRBJ2-3; 10 nucleotides align to TRBD2. The length of the CDR3 is 15 residues. The germline CDR1 and CDR2 sequences are LGHDT and YNNKEL (reference sequence). The V and J ends lost 6 bases and 2 bases, in that order; junction bases with no gene match: 5. This CDR3 is CASSNSGGYTDTQYF. The DNA for the CDR3 is TGTGCCAGCAGTAATAGCGGGGGGTACACAGATACGCAGTATTTT.

This sequence joins TRBV20-1 and TRBJ1-2; TRBD1 is a possible D gene (6 bases). The V gene's germline CDR1 is DFQATT and CDR2 SNEGSKA (reference sequence). The CDR3 sequence is 15 residues long. V shed 3 bases and J shed 2 bases, with 16 bases lying between them. The CDR3 protein is CSAREARTANYGYTF. DNA of the CDR3: TGCAGTGCTAGGGAAGCCAGGACAGCCAACTATGGCTACACCTTC.

V is TRBV9 and J is TRBJ2-1, with D perhaps matching TRBD1 (5 bases). The CDR3 totals 13 residues. Germline V gene lookup returns CDR1 SGDLS and CDR2 YYNGEE. Trimming left V 3 bases short and J 2 bases short, with 6 bases between. CDR3 loop: CASSEGTYNEQFF. As DNA, the CDR3 is TGTGCCAGCAGCGAGGGGACCTACAATGAGCAGTTCTTC.

This clonotype has just a few counts. The chain recombines TRBV20-1 with TRBJ1-5; D call uncertain. CDR1 and CDR2 (germline): DFQATT, SNEGSKA (reference sequence). This CDR3 has 12 amino acids. Trimming pared 3 bases from V and 4 bases from J, leaving 7 bases between. This CDR3 is CSASTGNQPQHF. The CDR3 bases are TGCAGTGCTAGTACGGGGAATCAGCCCCAGCATTTT.

This chain joins TRBV5-1 and TRBJ2-1; TRBD2 might be the D (6 bases). V was trimmed by 1 base and J by 14 bases, leaving 22 bases between them. Germline-derived CDR1 and CDR2 are SGHRS and YFSETQ. The CDR3 extends over 15 amino acids. Here the CDR3 reads CASSLMPGTSEYEFF. The CDR3 coding sequence is TGCGCCAGCAGCTTGATGCCAGGGACTTCTGAATATGAGTTCTTC.

V gene TRBV19 combines with J gene TRBJ1-6, with D maybe TRBD1 (6 bases). Germline V CDR1 and CDR2: LNHDA, SQIVND (reference sequence). The V end was cut by 4 bases, the J end by 5 bases, with 18 bases between. The CDR3 covers 17 residues. CDR3 in amino acids: CASSTLLTGGNNSPLHF. The CDR3 nucleotides are TGTGCCAGTAGTACTCTCCTGACAGGCGGAAATAATTCACCCCTCCACTTT. Based on the CDR3 plus reference TRBV19 and TRBJ1-6, the full variable domain is DGGITQSPKYLFRKEGQNVTLSCEQNLNHDAMYWYRQDPGQGLRLIYYSQIVNDFQKGDIAEGYSVSREKKESFPLTVTSAQKNPTAFYLCASSTLLTGGNNSPLHFGNGTRLTVT.

The J gene is TRBJ2-1, the V gene TRBV28; D unclear. Germline V gene data show CDR1 as MDHEN and CDR2 as SYDVKM. The CDR3 is 12 residues long. Deletions cut 3 bases from V and 9 bases from J, with 9 bases between. The CDR3 region is CASSLRLGEQFF. CDR3 nucleotides: TGTGCCAGCAGTTTGAGGTTAGGTGAGCAGTTCTTC. Filled out from reference TRBV28 and TRBJ2-1, the complete variable domain reads DVKVTQSSRYLVKRTGEKVFLECVQDMDHENMFWYRQDPGLGLRLIYFSYDVKMKEKGDIPEGYSVSREKKERFSLILESASTNQTSMYLCASSLRLGEQFFGPGTRLTVL.

V is TRBV18 and J is TRBJ1-5; D not resolved. V shed 3 bases and J shed 3 bases, with 9 bases lying between them. In germline, CDR1 is KGHSH, CDR2 LQKENI. The CDR3 loop spans 14 amino acids. The CDR3 loop is CASSPEASNQPQHF. In nucleotides, the CDR3 is TGTGCCAGCTCACCTGAGGCTTCCAATCAGCCCCAGCATTTT.

The V and J genes are TRBV7-7 and TRBJ2-5; 9 bases match TRBD1. The germline V gene has CDR1 SSHAT and CDR2 FNYEAQ (reference sequence). J lost 9 bases, V lost 4 bases, and 9 bases had no gene match. The CDR3 sequence is 14 residues long. CDR3 protein: CASSSGTGRVAQYF. CDR3 in DNA: TGTGCCAGCAGCTCCGGGACAGGGCGGGTCGCCCAGTACTTC.

This rearrangement joins TRBV3-1 to TRBJ2-1; D gene ambiguous. Trimming pared 1 base from V and 10 bases from J, leaving 14 bases between. Germline lookup yields CDR1 LGHDT and CDR2 YNNKEL (reference sequence). The CDR3 runs to 14 residues. The DNA for the CDR3 is TGTGCCAGCAGCCAAGCGAGACGGCCCGGGGAGCAGTTCTTC. Its protein is CASSQARRPGEQFF.

The J gene is TRBJ2-5, the V gene TRBV6-2 or TRBV6-3; D may be TRBD1 or TRBD2 (6 bases each). Per germline, CDR1 MNHEY and CDR2 SVGEGT. The CDR3 sequence is 13 residues long. V was pared by 8 bases and J by 5 bases, with 15 bases between. The CDR3 DNA reads TGTGCCAGCCAACGGGGGCCCCAGGAGACCCAGTACTTC. It codes for CASQRGPQETQYF.

The gene calls are TRBV20-1 and TRBJ2-5, with D perhaps given as TRBD1 or TRBD2 (5 bases each). Trimming took off 5 bases at V and 5 bases at J, with 15 bases between the two ends. The CDR3 covers 13 residues. Germline CDR1 is DFQATT and CDR2 is SNEGSKA (reference sequence). This chain's CDR3 is CSARDPARETQYF. The CDR3, as DNA: TGCAGTGCTCGGGACCCGGCCCGGGAGACCCAGTACTTC.

The chain combines TRBV9 with TRBJ1-5; no clear D. The V and J ends lost 0 bases and 1 base respectively, with 11 bases between them. Germline values: CDR1 SGDLS, CDR2 YYNGEE. The CDR3 is made up of 16 amino acids. The CDR3 DNA follows: TGTGCCAGCAGCGTAGGAATAGGAGGGAGCAATCAGCCCCAGCATTTT. Encoded protein: CASSVGIGGSNQPQHF.

The chain joins TRBV7-9 to TRBJ2-2; D is unclear. Germline lookup yields CDR1 SEHNR and CDR2 FQNEAQ (reference sequence). The CDR3 spans 14 residues. V was cut by 7 bases and J by 3 bases, with 12 bases left in between. The CDR3 sequence is CASISQVYTGELFF. In DNA form, the CDR3 reads TGTGCCAGCATCTCGCAGGTCTACACCGGGGAGCTGTTTTTT.

This clonotype occurred once. This chain connects TRBV30 to TRBJ1-1; D unclear. Trimming shortened V by 4 bases and J by 0 bases, and 18 bases separated the two germline ends. Germline V lookup: CDR1 GTSNPN, CDR2 SVGIG (reference sequence). The CDR3 has 16 residues. CDR3 in amino acids: CAWNSVDFTMNTEAFF. The DNA of the CDR3 is TGTGCCTGGAATTCCGTCGACTTCACCATGAACACTGAAGCTTTCTTT.

V usage is TRBV7-9 and J usage is TRBJ2-5; D might be TRBD1 or TRBD2, each matching 5 bases. V lost 5 bases, J lost 3 bases, and 13 bases lay in between. The CDR3 totals 14 residues. Germline CDR1 SEHNR, CDR2 FQNEAQ (reference sequence). The CDR3 here is CASSNYRDEETQYF. The CDR3 DNA reads TGTGCCAGCAGCAATTACCGGGACGAAGAGACCCAGTACTTC.

This chain joins TRBV7-2 and TRBJ1-2, with 7 bases identical to TRBD1. This CDR3 contains 16 residues. Germline V gives CDR1 SGHTA, CDR2 FQGNSA. The V segment lost 5 bases and the J segment 3 bases; nucleotides outside the gene matches: 12. CDR3 residues: CASSTTRGVGYYGYTF. The CDR3 DNA reads as TGTGCCAGCAGCACTACCAGGGGGGTAGGGTACTATGGCTACACCTTC.

The CDR3 protein is CAWSPTGLGGYTF. The CDR3 DNA follows: TGTGCCTGGAGCCCAACAGGTCTTGGCGGCTACACCTTC. The gene calls are TRBV30 and TRBJ1-2, with D tentatively TRBD1 (5 bases). This CDR3 region has 13 residues. Trimming removed 3 bases at V and 8 bases at J, with 16 bases between. Germline V CDR1 and CDR2: GTSNPN, SVGIG (reference sequence).

The CDR3 loop reads CAWNSGHSSGNTIYF. In DNA, the CDR3 is TGTGCCTGGAACAGCGGTCATAGCTCTGGAAACACCATATATTTT. J is TRBJ1-3 and V is TRBV30; D gene ambiguous. The CDR3 extends over 15 amino acids. V lost 4 bases, J lost 0 bases, and 13 bases lay in between. In germline, CDR1 is GTSNPN, CDR2 SVGIG (reference sequence).